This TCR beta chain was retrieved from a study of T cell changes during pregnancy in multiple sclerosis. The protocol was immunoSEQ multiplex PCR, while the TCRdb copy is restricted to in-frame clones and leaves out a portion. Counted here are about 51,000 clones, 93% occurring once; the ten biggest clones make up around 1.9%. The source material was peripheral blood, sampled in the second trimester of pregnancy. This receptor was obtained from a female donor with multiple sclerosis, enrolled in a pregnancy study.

CDR3 sequence (DNA): TGCGCCAGCAGCTTGGAATCTAGCGGGAAGTTCTACGAGCAGTACTTC. It encodes CASSLESSGKFYEQYF. J is TRBJ2-7 and V is TRBV5-1; 9 bases fit TRBD2. This CDR3 spans 16 amino acids. The V gene end was trimmed by 0 bases and the J gene end by 3 bases; junction bases not matched to a gene: 7. Germline assignment: CDR1 SGHRS and CDR2 YFSETQ.